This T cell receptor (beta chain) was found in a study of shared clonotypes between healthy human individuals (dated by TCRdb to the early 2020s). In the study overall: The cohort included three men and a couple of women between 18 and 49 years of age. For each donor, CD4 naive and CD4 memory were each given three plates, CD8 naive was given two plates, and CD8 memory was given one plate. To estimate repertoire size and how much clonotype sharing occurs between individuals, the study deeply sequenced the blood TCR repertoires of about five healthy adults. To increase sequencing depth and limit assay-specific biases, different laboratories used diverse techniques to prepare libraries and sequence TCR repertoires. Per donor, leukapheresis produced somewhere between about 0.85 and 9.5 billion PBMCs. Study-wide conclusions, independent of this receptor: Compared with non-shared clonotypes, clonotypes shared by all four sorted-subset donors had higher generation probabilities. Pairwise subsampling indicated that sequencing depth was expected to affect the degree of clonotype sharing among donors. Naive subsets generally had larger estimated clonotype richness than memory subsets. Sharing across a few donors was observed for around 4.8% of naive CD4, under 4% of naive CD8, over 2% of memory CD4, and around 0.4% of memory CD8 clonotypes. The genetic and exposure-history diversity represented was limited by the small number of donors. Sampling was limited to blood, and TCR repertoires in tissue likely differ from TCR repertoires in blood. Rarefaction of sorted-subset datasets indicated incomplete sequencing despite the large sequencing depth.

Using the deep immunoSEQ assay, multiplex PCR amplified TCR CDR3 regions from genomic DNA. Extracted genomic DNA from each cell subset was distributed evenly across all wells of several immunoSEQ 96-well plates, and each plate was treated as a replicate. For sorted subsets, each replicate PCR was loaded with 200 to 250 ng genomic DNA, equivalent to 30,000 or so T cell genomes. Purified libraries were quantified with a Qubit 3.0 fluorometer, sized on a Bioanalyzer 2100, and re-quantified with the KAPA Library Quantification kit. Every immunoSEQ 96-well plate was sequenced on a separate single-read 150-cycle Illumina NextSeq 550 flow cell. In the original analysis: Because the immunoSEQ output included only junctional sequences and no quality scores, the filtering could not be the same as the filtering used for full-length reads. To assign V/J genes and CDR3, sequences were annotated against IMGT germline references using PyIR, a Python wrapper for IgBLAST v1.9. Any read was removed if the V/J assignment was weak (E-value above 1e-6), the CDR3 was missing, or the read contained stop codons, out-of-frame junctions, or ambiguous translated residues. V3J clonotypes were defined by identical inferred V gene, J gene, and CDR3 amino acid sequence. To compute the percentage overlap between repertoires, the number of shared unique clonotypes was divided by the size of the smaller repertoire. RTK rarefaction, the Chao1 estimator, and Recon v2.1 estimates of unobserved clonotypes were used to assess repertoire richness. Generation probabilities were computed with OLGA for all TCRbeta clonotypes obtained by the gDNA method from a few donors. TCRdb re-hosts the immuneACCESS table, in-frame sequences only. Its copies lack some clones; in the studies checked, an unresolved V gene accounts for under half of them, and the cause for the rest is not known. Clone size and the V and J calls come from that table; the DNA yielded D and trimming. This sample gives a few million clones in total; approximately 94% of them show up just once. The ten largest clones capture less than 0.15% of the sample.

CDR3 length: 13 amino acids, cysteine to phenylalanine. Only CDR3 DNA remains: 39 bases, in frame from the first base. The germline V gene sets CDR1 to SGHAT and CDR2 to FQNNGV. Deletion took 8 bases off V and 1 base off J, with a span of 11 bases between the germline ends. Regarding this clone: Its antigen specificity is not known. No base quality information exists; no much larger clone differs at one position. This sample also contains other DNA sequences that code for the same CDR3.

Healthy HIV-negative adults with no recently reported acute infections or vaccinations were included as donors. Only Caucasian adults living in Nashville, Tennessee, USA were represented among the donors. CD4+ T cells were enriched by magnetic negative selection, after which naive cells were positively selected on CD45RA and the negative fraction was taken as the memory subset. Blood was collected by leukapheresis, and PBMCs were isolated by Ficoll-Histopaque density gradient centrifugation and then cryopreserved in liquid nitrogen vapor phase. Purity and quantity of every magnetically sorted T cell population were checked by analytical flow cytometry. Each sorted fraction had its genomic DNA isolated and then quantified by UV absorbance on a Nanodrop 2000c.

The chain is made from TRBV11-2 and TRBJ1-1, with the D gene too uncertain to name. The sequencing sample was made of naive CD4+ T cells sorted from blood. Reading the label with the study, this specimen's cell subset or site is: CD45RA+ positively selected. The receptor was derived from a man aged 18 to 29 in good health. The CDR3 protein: CASRGQANTEAFF. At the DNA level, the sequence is TGTGCCAGCCGCGGGCAGGCGAACACTGAAGCTTTCTTT.